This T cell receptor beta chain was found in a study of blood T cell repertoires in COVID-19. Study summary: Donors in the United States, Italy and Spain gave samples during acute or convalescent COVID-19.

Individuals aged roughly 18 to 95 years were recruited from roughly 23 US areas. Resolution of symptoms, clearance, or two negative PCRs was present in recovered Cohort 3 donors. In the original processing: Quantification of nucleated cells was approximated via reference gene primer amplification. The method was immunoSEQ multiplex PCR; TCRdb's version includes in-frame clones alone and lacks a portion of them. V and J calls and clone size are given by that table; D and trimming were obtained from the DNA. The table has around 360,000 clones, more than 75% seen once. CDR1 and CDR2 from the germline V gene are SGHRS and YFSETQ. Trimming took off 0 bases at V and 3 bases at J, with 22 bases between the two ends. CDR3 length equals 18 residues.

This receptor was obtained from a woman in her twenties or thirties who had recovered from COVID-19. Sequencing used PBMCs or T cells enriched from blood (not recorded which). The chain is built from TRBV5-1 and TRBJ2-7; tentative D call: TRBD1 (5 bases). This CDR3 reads CASSLGPSREGIFYEQYF. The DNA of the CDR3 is TGCGCCAGCAGCTTGGGTCCCTCCAGGGAAGGGATATTCTACGAGCAGTACTTC.